Listed below are T cell receptor beta chains from one sample, sequenced in a study of T-cell reconstitution after alpha-beta-depleted transplantation in children. TCRdb called the PCR reads again in MiXCR, with one record for every CDR3 protein. The sample holds around 480,000 distinct CDR3 sequences, over 25% seen once. Here the sequenced sample was PBMCs from the stem cell graft donor, taken from the stem cell graft. These receptors were collected from a human donor who donated a stem cell graft to a child with aplastic anemia. CDR3s include the opening cysteine and the closing phenylalanine or tryptophan. The order of the fields is J gene, D gene, clone size, V gene, CDR3 protein, CDR3 DNA. D genes are given only for firm matches. Expanded clones are given a class, and other clones once, few, many or no size at all.

j_call: TRBJ1-1
d_call: .
clone_size: .
v_call: TRBV7-2
cdr3_aa: CASRIAVAEAFF
cdr3_nt: TGTGCCAGCCGTATCGCGGTCGCTGAAGCTTTCTTT

j_call: TRBJ2-1
d_call: TRBD2
clone_size: .
v_call: TRBV7-9
cdr3_aa: CASSPLGTSGSYQFF
cdr3_nt: TGTGCCAGCTCTCCCCTGGGGACTAGCGGGAGCTATCAGTTCTTC

j_call: TRBJ1-2
d_call: TRBD1
clone_size: few
v_call: TRBV12-3/TRBV12-4
cdr3_aa: CASTFPPRQGVNRDTF
cdr3_nt: TGTGCCAGCACTTTTCCCCCACGACAGGGGGTGAATAGGGACACCTTC

j_call: TRBJ2-2
d_call: TRBD1
clone_size: few
v_call: TRBV10-2
cdr3_aa: CASRPDRVMWNTGELFF
cdr3_nt: TGCGCCAGCAGGCCCGACAGGGTAATGTGGAACACCGGGGAGCTGTTTTTT

j_call: TRBJ2-5
d_call: TRBD2
clone_size: few
v_call: TRBV4-3
cdr3_aa: CASSPIWGGETQYF
cdr3_nt: TGCGCCAGCAGCCCCATCTGGGGAGGGGAGACCCAGTACTTC

j_call: TRBJ2-7
d_call: TRBD2
clone_size: .
v_call: TRBV5-6
cdr3_aa: CASSTEREASYEQYF
cdr3_nt: TGTGCCAGCAGCACAGAGCGGGAGGCGTCCTACGAGCAGTACTTC

j_call: TRBJ1-1
d_call: .
clone_size: .
v_call: TRBV11-1
cdr3_aa: CASSPQGDEAFF
cdr3_nt: TGTGCCAGCAGCCCACAGGGAGATGAAGCTTTCTTT

j_call: TRBJ1-1
d_call: TRBD1
clone_size: .
v_call: TRBV19
cdr3_aa: CASIGTGVNTEAFF
cdr3_nt: TGTGCCAGCATCGGGACAGGAGTGAACACTGAAGCTTTCTTT

j_call: TRBJ1-5
d_call: .
clone_size: once
v_call: TRBV25-1
cdr3_aa: CASSESGFYSNQPQHF
cdr3_nt: TGTGCCAGCAGTGAATCGGGCTTCTATAGCAATCAGCCCCAGCATTTT

j_call: TRBJ2-3
d_call: .
clone_size: few
v_call: TRBV5-1
cdr3_aa: CASSFSASTDTQYF
cdr3_nt: TGCGCCAGCAGCTTTTCGGCTAGCACAGATACGCAGTATTTT

j_call: TRBJ2-5
d_call: .
clone_size: .
v_call: TRBV5-1
cdr3_aa: CASSLYRDIQETQYF
cdr3_nt: TGCGCCAGCAGCCTGTACAGGGACATCCAAGAGACCCAGTACTTC

j_call: TRBJ2-3
d_call: TRBD2
clone_size: few
v_call: TRBV29-1
cdr3_aa: CSVERLAGYTDTQYF
cdr3_nt: TGCAGCGTTGAAAGGCTAGCGGGATACACAGATACGCAGTATTTT

j_call: TRBJ1-1
d_call: .
clone_size: few
v_call: TRBV20-1
cdr3_aa: CSARSQGFDTEAFF
cdr3_nt: TGCAGTGCTAGATCACAGGGTTTTGACACTGAAGCTTTCTTT

j_call: TRBJ1-2
d_call: .
clone_size: .
v_call: TRBV6-5
cdr3_aa: CASISFQGYTF
cdr3_nt: TGTGCCAGCATCTCCTTCCAAGGCTACACCTTC

j_call: TRBJ2-1
d_call: TRBD2
clone_size: few
v_call: TRBV11-3
cdr3_aa: CASSSKTSGLIAWSYNEQFF
cdr3_nt: TGTGCCAGCAGCTCAAAGACTAGCGGCCTGATTGCTTGGTCCTACAATGAGCAGTTCTTC

j_call: TRBJ2-2
d_call: TRBD2
clone_size: few
v_call: TRBV4-3
cdr3_aa: CASSPNIGTSVSGELFF
cdr3_nt: TGCGCCAGCAGCCCGAACATCGGGACTAGCGTCTCCGGGGAGCTGTTTTTT

j_call: TRBJ1-5
d_call: TRBD1
clone_size: .
v_call: TRBV29-1
cdr3_aa: CSVGEGTGPSQPQHF
cdr3_nt: TGCAGCGTGGGGGAAGGGACAGGACCTTCTCAGCCCCAGCATTTT

j_call: TRBJ1-2
d_call: TRBD1
clone_size: .
v_call: TRBV29-1
cdr3_aa: CSVAAGQVRSGYTF
cdr3_nt: TGCAGCGTTGCAGCTGGACAGGTCCGAAGTGGCTACACCTTC

j_call: TRBJ1-2
d_call: TRBD1
clone_size: .
v_call: TRBV5-1
cdr3_aa: CASSLTTGTNYGYTF
cdr3_nt: TGCGCCAGCAGCCTGACGACAGGGACGAACTATGGCTACACCTTC

j_call: TRBJ2-7
d_call: TRBD1
clone_size: .
v_call: TRBV11-2
cdr3_aa: CASSSGQTQSYEQYF
cdr3_nt: TGTGCCAGCAGCTCGGGACAGACCCAATCCTACGAGCAGTACTTC

j_call: TRBJ2-3
d_call: .
clone_size: few
v_call: TRBV28
cdr3_aa: CASSLPVTGDTQYF
cdr3_nt: TGTGCCAGCAGTTTACCGGTGACGGGAGATACGCAGTATTTT

j_call: TRBJ1-1
d_call: .
clone_size: .
v_call: TRBV19
cdr3_aa: CASSTQTGTEAFF
cdr3_nt: TGTGCCAGTAGTACCCAGACAGGAACTGAAGCTTTCTTT

j_call: TRBJ2-1
d_call: TRBD2
clone_size: .
v_call: TRBV6-2/TRBV6-3
cdr3_aa: CASTLGLAGDWLRNNEQFF
cdr3_nt: TGTGCCAGCACCCTCGGGCTAGCGGGAGATTGGTTGAGGAACAATGAGCAGTTCTTC

j_call: TRBJ1-1
d_call: TRBD1
clone_size: few
v_call: TRBV28
cdr3_aa: CASSRGRDTEAFF
cdr3_nt: TGTGCCAGCAGCAGGGGGAGGGACACTGAAGCTTTCTTT

j_call: TRBJ1-5
d_call: .
clone_size: .
v_call: TRBV27
cdr3_aa: CASTSRDPNQPQHF
cdr3_nt: TGTGCCAGCACCTCGCGGGACCCGAATCAGCCCCAGCATTTT

j_call: TRBJ2-1
d_call: .
clone_size: .
v_call: TRBV7-2
cdr3_aa: CASSLQPSISYNEQFF
cdr3_nt: TGTGCCAGCAGCTTACAGCCTAGCATATCCTACAATGAGCAGTTCTTC

j_call: TRBJ2-3
d_call: .
clone_size: few
v_call: TRBV7-9
cdr3_aa: CASSLSSGEYTDTQYF
cdr3_nt: TGTGCCAGCAGCTTAAGCTCGGGAGAATATACAGATACGCAGTATTTT

j_call: TRBJ2-3
d_call: .
clone_size: .
v_call: TRBV7-9
cdr3_aa: CASRRGGADTQYF
cdr3_nt: TGTGCCAGCAGGCGAGGGGGAGCAGATACGCAGTATTTT

j_call: TRBJ2-1
d_call: TRBD2
clone_size: .
v_call: TRBV12-3/TRBV12-4
cdr3_aa: CASSRRLAIEYNEQFF
cdr3_nt: TGTGCCAGCAGCCGACGACTAGCCATTGAGTACAATGAGCAGTTCTTC

j_call: TRBJ1-5
d_call: .
clone_size: few
v_call: TRBV20-1
cdr3_aa: CSARAPYPNQPQHF
cdr3_nt: TGCAGTGCCAGAGCACCCTATCCGAATCAGCCCCAGCATTTT

j_call: TRBJ2-1
d_call: .
clone_size: few
v_call: TRBV20-1
cdr3_aa: CSASPGVVGDEQFF
cdr3_nt: TGCAGTGCTAGCCCCGGGGTCGTAGGGGATGAGCAGTTCTTC

j_call: TRBJ2-1
d_call: TRBD2
clone_size: few
v_call: TRBV29-1
cdr3_aa: CSVERVGGPYNEQFF
cdr3_nt: TGCAGCGTTGAACGGGTGGGAGGGCCCTACAATGAGCAGTTCTTC

j_call: TRBJ1-5
d_call: .
clone_size: few
v_call: TRBV5-6
cdr3_aa: CASSLDSPRSPQHF
cdr3_nt: TGTGCCAGCAGCTTGGACAGCCCCAGGTCTCCCCAGCATTTT

j_call: TRBJ2-6
d_call: TRBD1
clone_size: many
v_call: TRBV5-1
cdr3_aa: CASGPGQTVSGANVLTF
cdr3_nt: TGCGCCAGCGGCCCGGGACAGACGGTCTCTGGGGCCAACGTCCTGACTTTC

j_call: TRBJ1-1
d_call: TRBD1
clone_size: .
v_call: TRBV20-1
cdr3_aa: CSADRGMNTEAFF
cdr3_nt: TGCAGTGCCGACAGGGGAATGAACACTGAAGCTTTCTTT

j_call: TRBJ2-7
d_call: TRBD2
clone_size: .
v_call: TRBV5-1
cdr3_aa: CASSLVAGVDEQYF
cdr3_nt: TGCGCCAGCAGCTTGGTGGCGGGAGTAGACGAGCAGTACTTC

j_call: TRBJ1-6
d_call: .
clone_size: .
v_call: TRBV20-1
cdr3_aa: CSASITNGNSPLHF
cdr3_nt: TGCAGTGCTAGTATAACTAACGGGAATTCACCCCTCCACTTT

j_call: TRBJ2-1
d_call: TRBD2
clone_size: few
v_call: TRBV29-1
cdr3_aa: CSVALMTSGRSSYNEQFF
cdr3_nt: TGCAGCGTGGCCCTGATGACTAGCGGGAGGAGCTCCTACAATGAGCAGTTCTTC

j_call: TRBJ2-5
d_call: .
clone_size: .
v_call: TRBV7-2
cdr3_aa: CASSLDYGHYGETQYF
cdr3_nt: TGTGCCAGCAGCTTAGATTATGGTCACTACGGAGAGACCCAGTACTTC

j_call: TRBJ2-5
d_call: TRBD2
clone_size: few
v_call: TRBV5-1
cdr3_aa: CASSLEGYWREGQETQYF
cdr3_nt: TGCGCCAGCAGCTTGGAGGGGTACTGGCGGGAGGGTCAGGAGACCCAGTACTTC

j_call: TRBJ1-5
d_call: TRBD1
clone_size: .
v_call: TRBV30
cdr3_aa: CAWDRGQNQPQHF
cdr3_nt: TGTGCCTGGGACAGGGGGCAGAATCAGCCCCAGCATTTT

j_call: TRBJ2-7
d_call: TRBD1
clone_size: few
v_call: TRBV12-3/TRBV12-4
cdr3_aa: CASSHDRGPSYEQYF
cdr3_nt: TGTGCCAGCAGTCACGACAGGGGCCCTTCCTACGAGCAGTACTTC